This entry is about one T cell receptor beta chain. Antigen specificity is unknown. This is likely a read error, given that the CDR3 carries no conserved phenylalanine or tryptophan at its end. This CDR3 comprises 15 residues. Trimming cost V 10 bases and J 9 bases; bases outside gene matches: 14. Per the germline V gene, CDR1 is SGHVS and CDR2 is FQNEAQ. The sample originates from a study of CD8+CD57+ T cells in acquired aplastic anemia. Study details: Quantities of DNA derived from sorted CD4+ and CD8+ cells averaged roughly 3.4 ug. Average CD4+ read depth in healthy donors was around 11 million reads. General study findings and limits: CD8+ Simpson's diversity did not differ significantly between patients and controls. Patients shared 25 to 35 CD8+ CDR3 sequences with controls.

Profiles of TCR beta VDJ and CDR3 were generated from a genomic DNA template. In TCRdb, the reads were re-called with MiXCR into one record per CDR3 protein. In the table there are roughly 190,000 distinct CDR3 sequences, less than 70% of which are singletons. The gene calls are TRBV7-8 and TRBJ2-1; 11 bases fit TRBD1. The sequence derives from a human donor in good health, serving as a control. The sequencing sample was made of sorted CD4+, CD8+, or CD8+CD57+ T cells (not recorded which) from PBMCs. This CDR3 is CATRHRGQGAGEQFL. CDR3 nucleotides: TGTGCCACCCGACACCGCGGACAGGGGGCCGGTGAGCAGTTCCTC.